These 15 T cell receptor beta chains were all obtained from the same sample, sequenced in a study of OX40 agonist ivuxolimab in advanced cancers. The table came from immunoSEQ multiplex PCR; TCRdb's copy has only in-frame clones and leaves some out. Counted here are about 33,000 clones, over 60% occurring once; the ten biggest clones make up roughly 25%. The sequences come from CD4+ or CD8+ T cells sorted from blood, collected in a trial of the OX40 agonist ivuxolimab. The receptors shown here come from an adult with an advanced solid tumor such as melanoma, head and neck, liver or kidney cancer.

This clone was observed a handful of times. V and J are TRBV12-5 and TRBJ1-5; D may be TRBD1 (6 bases). V lost 6 bases to trimming and J lost 2 bases, with 14 bases between them. Germline V gene data show CDR1 as LGHNT and CDR2 as FRNRAP. The CDR3 has 15 residues. In nucleotides, the CDR3 is TGTGCTAGTGGCCCCGGAAACAGGGGCAATCAGCCCCAGCATTTT. Residues: CASGPGNRGNQPQHF.

The rearrangement uses TRBV28 and TRBJ1-1, with D perhaps TRBD1 (6 bases). This CDR3 contains 15 residues. Trimming removed 7 bases from V and 1 base from J, with 16 bases in between. The V gene's germline CDR1 is MDHEN and CDR2 SYDVKM. The CDR3 here is CASKWGRRTNTEAFF. DNA for the CDR3: TGTGCCAGCAAATGGGGGCGGCGGACGAACACTGAAGCTTTCTTT.

The chain recombines TRBV6-5 with TRBJ1-5; the D is unclear. The CDR3 runs to 15 residues. Trimming cost V 6 bases and J 10 bases, with 22 bases left between them. CDR1 MNHEY and CDR2 SVGAGI come from the germline V gene. CDR3 residues: CASRGGRLGEGPQHF. The CDR3 DNA sequence: TGTGCCAGCAGGGGAGGACGGCTCGGAGAGGGCCCCCAGCATTTT.

This sequence joins TRBV14 and TRBJ2-2; D possibly corresponds to TRBD1 (6 bases). V gave up 2 bases and J gave up 0 bases, with 10 bases separating them. This CDR3 has 16 amino acids. Germline V gives CDR1 SGHDN, CDR2 FVKESK. The CDR3: CASSQIRGPNTGELFF. For the CDR3, the DNA is TGTGCCAGCAGCCAAATCAGGGGCCCGAACACCGGGGAGCTGTTTTTT.

This clone was seen a single time. V is TRBV18 and J is TRBJ2-2; D remains unclear. In germline, CDR1 is KGHSH, CDR2 LQKENI. This CDR3 comprises 12 residues. The V and J ends lost 4 bases and 10 bases respectively, with 10 bases between them. CDR3 loop: CASSLPPEELFF. The CDR3 DNA sequence: TGTGCCAGCTCACTACCTCCGGAGGAGCTGTTTTTT.

This chain links TRBV28 with TRBJ2-1, with 11 positions matching TRBD2. The CDR3 has 20 amino acids. The V and J ends lost 5 bases and 3 bases, in that order; junction bases with no gene match: 18. The germline CDR1 and CDR2 sequences are MDHEN and SYDVKM. The CDR3 DNA is TGTGCCAGCAGTCGTAAGGGTCTAGCGGGGGGCCTCCTAAGCTACAATGAGCAGTTCTTC. This sequence encodes CASSRKGLAGGLLSYNEQFF.

The genes are TRBV7-9 and TRBJ2-5; 14 bases align to TRBD2. The CDR3 is 16 residues long. The germline CDR1 and CDR2 sequences are SEHNR and FQNEAQ (reference sequence). V gave up 4 bases and J gave up 5 bases; unmatched junction bases: 6. Here the CDR3 DNA reads TGTGCCAGCAGCTACGGACTAGCGGGGGGATCGGAGACCCAGTACTTC. Translating gives CASSYGLAGGSETQYF.

The rearrangement uses TRBV10-2 and TRBJ2-3; 9 nucleotides align to TRBD2. Germline CDR1 and CDR2: WSHSY and SAAADI. This CDR3 region has 19 residues. V lost 0 bases to trimming and J lost 0 bases; unmatched junction nucleotides: 10. In DNA form, the CDR3 reads TGCGCCAGCAGTGAGTCGTTGCGGGGGGGCCGTTTCAGCACAGATACGCAGTATTTT. This codes for CASSESLRGGRFSTDTQYF.

The chain combines TRBV28 with TRBJ2-4; maybe TRBD1 (5 bases). V dropped 6 bases and J dropped 0 bases, with 9 bases sitting between them. This CDR3 is built from 14 residues. Germline V lookup: CDR1 MDHEN, CDR2 SYDVKM. The CDR3 reads CASSRQIAKNIQYF. The CDR3 DNA is TGTGCCAGCAGCCGACAGATAGCCAAAAACATTCAGTACTTC.

The chain combines TRBV7-9 with TRBJ1-2; D remains unclear. Germline V gene sequence: CDR1 SEHNR, CDR2 FQNEAQ (reference sequence). V was cut by 2 bases and J by 3 bases, with 13 bases left in between. The CDR3 extends over 15 amino acids. For the CDR3, the DNA is TGTGCCAGCAGCTTATTCGCAGGAGAGGACTATGGCTACACCTTC. This codes for CASSLFAGEDYGYTF.

This chain joins TRBV9 and TRBJ2-5; 12 nucleotides agree with TRBD2. Germline V lookup: CDR1 SGDLS, CDR2 YYNGEE. Trimming at V came to 4 bases and at J to 5 bases, leaving 3 bases not matched to a gene. The CDR3 sequence is 14 residues long. This CDR3 reads CASSTTSGGETQYF. The CDR3 region has the DNA TGTGCCAGCAGCACCACTAGCGGGGGGGAGACCCAGTACTTC.

On this clone: The same CDR3 is also encoded by other DNA sequences in this sample. The chain is built from TRBV19 and TRBJ1-5; TRBD1 aligns across 9 bases. This CDR3 spans 16 amino acids. The J segment lost 3 bases and the V segment lost 4 bases, leaving 7 bases of the junction unmatched. Per germline, CDR1 LNHDA and CDR2 SQIVND (reference sequence). CDR3 protein: CASSTGGQGNNQPQHF. For the CDR3, the DNA is TGTGCCAGTAGTACTGGTGGACAGGGGAACAATCAGCCCCAGCATTTT.

This clone occurred once. The V gene is TRBV5-6, the J gene TRBJ1-5; D is perhaps TRBD1 (6 bases). Per germline, CDR1 SGHDT and CDR2 YYEEEE. This CDR3 contains 14 residues. V was pared by 0 bases and J by 5 bases, with 9 bases between. The CDR3 sequence: CASSLGQVDQPQHF. CDR3 DNA: TGTGCCAGCAGCTTGGGACAGGTGGATCAGCCCCAGCATTTT.

This rearrangement joins TRBV9 to TRBJ2-3, with D possibly matching TRBD2 (6 bases). The CDR3 runs to 13 residues. Germline-derived CDR1 and CDR2 are SGDLS and YYNGEE. The V end was cut by 2 bases, the J end by 2 bases, with 6 bases between. CDR3 in amino acids: CASSVDYTDTQYF. The CDR3 bases are TGTGCCAGCAGCGTGGACTACACAGATACGCAGTATTTT. Supplemented by reference TRBV9 and TRBJ2-3, the full variable domain reads DSGVTQTPKHLITATGQRVTLRCSPRSGDLSVYWYQQSLDQGLQFLIQYYNGEERAKGNILERFSAQQFPDLHSELNLSSLELGDSALYFCASSVDYTDTQYFGPGTRLTVL.

This clone was detected only a few times. The chain couples TRBV2 to TRBJ2-7, with TRBD2 identical over 9 bases. Trimming took 4 bases from V and 3 from J; bases not matched to a gene: 4. The CDR3 has 14 residues. CDR1 is SNHLY, CDR2 FYNNEI, per germline. CDR3 nucleotide sequence: TGTGCCAGCAGTGGCCTAGCGGGGCACTACGAGCAGTACTTC. Its translation: CASSGLAGHYEQYF.